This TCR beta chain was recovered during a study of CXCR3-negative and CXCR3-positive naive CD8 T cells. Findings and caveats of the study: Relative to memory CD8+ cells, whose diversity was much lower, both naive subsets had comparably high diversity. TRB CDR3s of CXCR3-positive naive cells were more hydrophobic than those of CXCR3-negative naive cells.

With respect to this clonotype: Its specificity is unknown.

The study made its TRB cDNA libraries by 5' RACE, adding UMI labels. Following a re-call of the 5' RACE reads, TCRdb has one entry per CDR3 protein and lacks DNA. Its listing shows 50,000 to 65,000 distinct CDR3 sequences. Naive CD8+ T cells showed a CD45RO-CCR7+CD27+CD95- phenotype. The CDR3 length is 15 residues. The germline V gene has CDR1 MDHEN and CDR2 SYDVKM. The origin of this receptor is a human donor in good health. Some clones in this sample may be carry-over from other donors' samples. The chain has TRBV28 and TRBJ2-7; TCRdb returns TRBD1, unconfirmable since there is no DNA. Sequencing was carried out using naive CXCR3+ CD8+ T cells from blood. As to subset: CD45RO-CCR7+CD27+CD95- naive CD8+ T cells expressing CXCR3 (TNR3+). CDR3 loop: CASSPRGRATYEQYF.